These 8 T cell receptor beta chains came from one sample sequenced in a study of blood T cell repertoires in COVID-19. Using immunoSEQ multiplex PCR, the repertoire was profiled, and TCRdb retains in-frame clones only, with some absent. The sample has 150,000 to 200,000 clones, 65% to 90% seen once. The material sequenced was PBMCs or T cells enriched from blood (not recorded which). These receptors were obtained from a man aged 45-65 years who had recovered from COVID-19.

The chain employs TRBV13 and TRBJ2-7; TRBD2 matches at 9 bases. CDR3 length equals 17 residues. V was clipped by 5 bases and J by 1 base; unmatched bases: 12. Germline V gene lookup returns CDR1 PRHDT and CDR2 FYEKMQ (reference sequence). The CDR3 DNA follows: TGTGCCAGCAGCGTACTATCGCTAGCGGGGAGATCCTACGAGCAGTACTTC. Translated, it gives CASSVLSLAGRSYEQYF.

CDR3 sequence: CASSLAQGERSMNTEAFF. The CDR3, as DNA: TGTGCCAGCTCACTGGCGCAGGGGGAGAGGTCCATGAACACTGAAGCTTTCTTT. The chain carries TRBV18 and TRBJ1-1; TRBD1 agrees at 7 bases. V shed 4 bases and J 0 bases; nucleotides not matched to a gene: 14. Germline loops: CDR1 KGHSH, CDR2 LQKENI. The CDR3 contains 18 residues.

The CDR3 DNA follows: TGTGCCAGCTCACCGCCCGGGAGCTCTGGGGCCAACGTCCTGACTTTC. Translated: CASSPPGSSGANVLTF. The chain uses TRBV18 and TRBJ2-6; D perhaps matches TRBD2 (6 bases). V was trimmed by 3 bases and J by 0 bases, leaving 9 bases between them. Germline CDR1 KGHSH, CDR2 LQKENI. The CDR3 length is 16 residues.

This clone was counted ten times or more. The chain is built from TRBV7-9 and TRBJ1-6; perhaps TRBD1 as D (5 bases). With 2 bases removed from V and 7 bases from J, the gap between germline ends came to 12 bases. CDR1 and CDR2 from the germline V gene are SEHNR and FQNEAQ (reference sequence). This CDR3 contains 15 residues. CDR3 protein: CASSLLQGGNSPLHF. CDR3 nucleotide sequence: TGTGCCAGCAGCTTATTGCAGGGAGGGAATTCACCCCTCCACTTT.

V usage is TRBV6-5 and J usage is TRBJ2-5; D possibly corresponds to TRBD2 (7 bases). From germline, CDR1 is MNHEY and CDR2 SVGAGI. Trimming took off 11 bases at V and 5 bases at J, with 12 bases between the two ends. The CDR3 sequence is 11 residues long. For the CDR3, the DNA is TGTGCCGGGGGGGGCGGGGAGACCCAGTACTTC. This sequence encodes CAGGGGETQYF.

The chain carries TRBV19 and TRBJ1-1, with TRBD1 matching 8 bases. Germline V gives CDR1 LNHDA, CDR2 SQIVND (reference sequence). This CDR3 spans 16 amino acids. J gave up 1 base and V 5 bases, and 9 bases lay outside the gene matches. CDR3 DNA: TGTGCCAGTAGTGACCCGACAGGGGCATCGAACACTGAAGCTTTCTTT. It specifies CASSDPTGASNTEAFF.

The chain links TRBV6-5 to TRBJ1-1; no clear D. V shed 10 bases and J shed 5 bases, with 14 bases lying between them. The CDR3 sequence is 12 residues long. Germline V gene sequence: CDR1 MNHEY, CDR2 SVGAGI. CDR3 amino acids: CATRSSQTEAFF. DNA of the CDR3: TGTGCCACCCGATCTAGTCAGACTGAAGCTTTCTTT.

The rearrangement joins TRBV6-5 to TRBJ1-5, with D hard to call. CDR3 size: 15 residues. Germline V gene data show CDR1 as MNHEY and CDR2 as SVGAGI. V was pared by 0 bases and J by 4 bases, with 10 bases between. CDR3 nucleotides: TGTGCCAGCAGTTACTCGATCGCGGGAAATCAGCCCCAGCATTTT. This codes for CASSYSIAGNQPQHF.